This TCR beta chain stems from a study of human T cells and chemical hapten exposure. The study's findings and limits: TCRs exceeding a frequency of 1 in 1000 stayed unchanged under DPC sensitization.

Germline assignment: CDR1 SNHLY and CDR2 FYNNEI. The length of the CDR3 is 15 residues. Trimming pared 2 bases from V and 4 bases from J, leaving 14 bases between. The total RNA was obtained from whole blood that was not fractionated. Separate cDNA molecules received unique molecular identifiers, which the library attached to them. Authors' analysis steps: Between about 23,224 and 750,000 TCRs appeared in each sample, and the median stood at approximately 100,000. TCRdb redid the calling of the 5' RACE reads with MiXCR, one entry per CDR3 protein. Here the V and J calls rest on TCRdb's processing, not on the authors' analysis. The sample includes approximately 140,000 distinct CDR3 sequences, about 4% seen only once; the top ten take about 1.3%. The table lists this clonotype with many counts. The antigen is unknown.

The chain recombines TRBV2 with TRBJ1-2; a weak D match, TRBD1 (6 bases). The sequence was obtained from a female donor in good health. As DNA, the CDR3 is TGTGCCAGCAGTGAATCGAACAGGGCAGGCTATGGCTACACCTTC. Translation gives CASSESNRAGYGYTF.